Reported below is one T cell receptor beta chain. The antigen remains undetermined. The data were obtained in a study of CD8+CD57+ T cells in acquired aplastic anemia. Patients who underwent sequencing had shown CD8+CD57+ cell expansion by flow cytometry. No therapy was given to patients before blood sampling. This CDR3 region has 13 residues. Germline V gene sequence: CDR1 SQVTM, CDR2 ANQGSEA. V was cut by 5 bases and J by 6 bases, with 17 bases left in between. TCR beta VDJ and CDR3 profiles were obtained from a genomic DNA template. TCRdb re-called the reads through MiXCR, storing one row per CDR3 protein. Among fewer than 80,000 distinct CDR3 sequences listed, roughly three quarters were seen once. Whole-study results and caveats: CD8+ Simpson's diversity did not differ significantly between patients and controls.

This chain uses TRBV29-1 with TRBJ2-7, with D possibly TRBD1 on 5 matching bases. The TCR was taken from a human donor with aplastic anemia. Sequenced: sorted CD4+, CD8+, or CD8+CD57+ T cells (not recorded which) from PBMCs. The CDR3 DNA reads as TGCAGCGTTTTAGGCACAGGCCAAGCCGAGCAGTACTTC. It yields the protein CSVLGTGQAEQYF.